The TCR beta chain under discussion was sequenced for a study of T cell repertoires in cytomegalovirus infection. Study context: An indication of both CMV infection and matching HLA type came from public TCR beta signatures. Study-level results: There were HLA-C-restricted CMV-specific TCR beta clonotypes dominating the ex vivo response.

The V gene's germline CDR1 is SGHVS and CDR2 FNYEAQ. Trimming cost V 0 bases and J 6 bases, with 12 bases left between them. This CDR3 region has 15 residues. Each CDR3 protein gets one entry after TCRdb re-called the reads with MiXCR. In the table there are roughly 600,000 distinct CDR3 sequences, approximately 25% of which are singletons. For this clonotype: Its antigen is not identified. This could be a read error, since a much larger clone is one nucleotide away.

This receptor was obtained from a human donor in good health (CMV status not recorded). Some clones in this sample may be carry-over from other donors' samples. The chain employs TRBV7-6 and TRBJ1-5; no clear D gene. What was sequenced was CD8+ T cells from PBMCs. CDR3: CASSLAAWGGQPQHF. The CDR3 nucleotides are TGTGCCAGCAGCTTAGCGGCATGGGGTGGTCAGCCCCAGCATTTT.